These T cell receptor beta chains were read from a single sample in a study of blood T cell repertoires in COVID-19. This table comes from immunoSEQ multiplex PCR, and its TCRdb copy is limited to in-frame clones, with some not included. The repertoire consists of roughly 42,000 clones, with roughly 80% occurring once and the leading ten covering roughly 30%. Input material: peripheral blood. All receptors come from a woman of 80 years or more with acute or convalescent COVID-19. CDR3s include the opening cysteine and the closing phenylalanine or tryptophan. Fields, in order: D gene, clone size, V gene, J gene, CDR3 DNA, CDR3 protein. The D gene is left open where the match is weak. Expanded clones get a size class; other rows say once, few or many, or leave the size out.

>-|once|TRBV7-2|TRBJ2-7
TGTGCCAGCAGCTTCGACAGTCCCTACGAGCAGTACTTC
CASSFDSPYEQYF
>TRBD1|once|TRBV7-2|TRBJ1-5
TGTGCCAGCAGCTTAGTTGGGGGGACAGGGGGGGTCCAGCCCCAGCATTTT
CASSLVGGTGGVQPQHF
>-|-|TRBV18|TRBJ1-6
TGTGCCAGCTCACTTGACAGAAATTCACCCCTCCACTTT
CASSLDRNSPLHF
>-|-|TRBV18|TRBJ2-1
TGTGCCAGCTCACCAAATCCTTCAGAATACAATGAGCAGTTCTTC
CASSPNPSEYNEQFF
>-|-|TRBV28|TRBJ1-4
TGTGCCAGCAGTTTAGGCGGGCCGAATAATGAAAAACTGTTTTTT
CASSLGGPNNEKLFF
>-|-|TRBV5-1|TRBJ1-1
TGCGCCAGCACCCGTGGCAGGGTGGACACTGAAGCTTTCTTT
CASTRGRVDTEAFF
>TRBD1|-|TRBV2|TRBJ1-5
TGTGCCAGCACAGGGGGCGGTGGCAATCAGCCCCAGCATTTT
CASTGGGGNQPQHF
>-|-|TRBV10-2|TRBJ1-2
TGCGCCAGCAGTGTGGTCAGGTACTATGGCTACACCTTC
CASSVVRYYGYTF
>-|-|TRBV7-9|TRBJ1-1
TGTGCCAGCAGACCGAACCGGGGGGGCACTGAAGCTTTCTTT
CASRPNRGGTEAFF
>-|few|TRBV7-2|TRBJ2-7
TGTGCCAGCAGCTTAGGGCTCGAGCAGTACTTC
CASSLGLEQYF
>-|few|TRBV12-3/TRBV12-4|TRBJ2-1
TGTGCCAGCAGCAAGGGACTGGATGAGCAGTTCTTC
CASSKGLDEQFF
>TRBD1|-|TRBV2|TRBJ1-1
TGTGCCAGCATCGTAGACAGGGGGCAGGTTGAAGCTTTCTTT
CASIVDRGQVEAFF
>-|-|TRBV21-1|TRBJ2-7
TGTGCCAGCAGCAAATACGGCATGGGTGGCGGTCCCTACGAGCAGTACTTC
CASSKYGMGGGPYEQYF
>-|-|TRBV7-2|TRBJ1-1
TGTGCCAGCAGCTCCTCCCATCCGGCTGAAGCTTTCTTT
CASSSSHPAEAFF
>-|-|TRBV6-5|TRBJ1-2
TGTGCCAGCAGTAACCTGGGCCTAATTAGCTATGGCTACACCTTC
CASSNLGLISYGYTF
>-|-|TRBV7-7|TRBJ2-1
TGTGCCAGCAGCCTTCGGCCCCCCCGGAGTGAGTCCTACAATGAGCAGTTCTTC
CASSLRPPRSESYNEQFF
>-|-|TRBV6-5|TRBJ2-5
TGTGCCAGCTGTTTGACTGCAGAGACCCAGTACTTC
CASCLTAETQYF
>-|-|TRBV7-2|TRBJ1-6
TGTGCCAGCAGCTTATCGGGGAATTCGAATTCACCCCTCCACTTT
CASSLSGNSNSPLHF
>-|-|TRBV14|TRBJ1-1
TGTGCCAGCAGCCAAGTGATAGGGGTGGCATCTGAAGCTTTCTTT
CASSQVIGVASEAFF
>-|once|TRBV18|TRBJ1-4
TGTGCCAGCTCACCGGGGGGGCGCAGTGAAAAACTGTTTTTT
CASSPGGRSEKLFF
>TRBD2|-|TRBV6-5|TRBJ2-2
TGTGCCAGCAGGACTAGCGGAAACACCGGGGAGCTGTTTTTT
CASRTSGNTGELFF
>-|-|TRBV30|TRBJ1-3
TGTGCCTGGAGTGTACTGAGCTCTGGAAACACCATATATTTT
CAWSVLSSGNTIYF
>TRBD1|-|TRBV29-1|TRBJ2-7
TGCAGCGTTGGGACAGGGGGTACGAATCCGGGCGAGCAGTACTTC
CSVGTGGTNPGEQYF
>-|-|TRBV6-5|TRBJ1-2
TGTGCCAGCAGTTACTCAAGAGAATCTAACTATGGCTACACCTTC
CASSYSRESNYGYTF
>TRBD1|-|TRBV5-4|TRBJ2-3
TGTGCCAGCAGCTTGGAGGGGGCGCAAGATACGCAGTATTTT
CASSLEGAQDTQYF
>-|-|TRBV2|TRBJ1-5
TGTGCCAGCAGCCAGGGGAGCAATCAGCCCCAGCATTTT
CASSQGSNQPQHF
>TRBD1|few|TRBV3-1/TRBV3-2|TRBJ1-4
TGTGCCAGCAGCCATGCCCAGGGGGTCTCAACTAATGAAAAACTGTTTTTT
CASSHAQGVSTNEKLFF
>TRBD2|-|TRBV19|TRBJ2-3
TGTGCCAGTAGTATCTCCGGGACTAGCGGGAGTAAGGGTACGCAGTATTTT
CASSISGTSGSKGTQYF
>TRBD1|-|TRBV5-1|TRBJ1-6
TGCGCCAGCAGCTTGGTGACAGGGATGAAATCACCCCTCCACTTT
CASSLVTGMKSPLHF
>TRBD1|-|TRBV7-6|TRBJ1-2
TGTGCCAGCAGCATCGGACAGGGTGACTATGGCTACACCTTC
CASSIGQGDYGYTF